This entry lists 25 T cell receptor beta chains sequenced from one sample in a study of T cells in Graves' hyperthyroidism and ophthalmopathy (dated by TCRdb to the late 2010s). Preparation of the library involved multiplex PCR. For sequencing, an Illumina HiSeq 2000 was employed. The TCR beta CDR3 regions were amplified from the RNA transcripts. A first-round RT-PCR of the TCR CDR3 used the HTBI primer set with the Qiagen OneStep RT-PCR kit. TCRdb reanalyzed the raw reads on its own, using fastp at Q25 for trimming and MiXCR for clone calling, and kept in-frame beta chains. For every CDR3 protein sequence, its rows merge into one entry that carries the most common genes and DNA. The sample profile shows roughly 290,000 distinct CDR3 sequences; 12% to 15% of them were found once. Roughly 7.7% of the sample lies in the top ten. Input material: blood. The source is a woman between 40 and 55 years old with Graves' hyperthyroidism.

This clonotype appeared many times. The CDR3 protein is CAIKTSGAGTSTDTQYF. Written as DNA, the CDR3 is TGTGCCATCAAGACATCCGGAGCGGGTACTAGCACAGATACGCAGTATTTT. The J gene is TRBJ2-3, the V gene TRBV10-3; D is perhaps TRBD2 (6 bases). CDR1 and CDR2 (germline): ENHRY, SYGVKD. V was shortened by 7 bases and J by 0 bases, with 20 bases between the two germline ends. This CDR3 has 17 residues.

This clonotype came up many times. The chain has TRBV5-1 and TRBJ1-6; 7 bases line up with TRBD1. Germline V gives CDR1 SGHRS, CDR2 YFSETQ. J lost 5 bases, V lost 7 bases, and 3 bases had no gene match. This CDR3 spans 13 amino acids. The CDR3 is CASGTENNSPLHF. The CDR3 DNA is TGCGCCAGCGGGACAGAAAATAATTCACCCCTCCACTTT.

J is TRBJ2-3 and V is TRBV20-1; D is uncertain. Trimming stripped 4 bases from V and 7 bases from J, with 12 bases between. Germline CDR1 is DFQATT and CDR2 is SNEGSKA (reference sequence). The CDR3 totals 12 residues. CDR3 residues: CSATPRTYTQYF. For the CDR3, the DNA is TGCAGTGCTACCCCCCGGACGTATACGCAGTATTTT.

This clonotype came up a few times. The rearrangement uses TRBV12-3 or TRBV12-4 and TRBJ2-1; 16 bases match TRBD2. V dropped 8 bases and J dropped 2; count of bases not matched to a gene: 6. There are 17 residues in the CDR3. CDR3 loop: CASLGLAGGSPYNEQFF. The CDR3 bases are TGTGCCAGCCTGGGACTAGCGGGAGGGAGCCCCTACAATGAGCAGTTCTTC.

The chain uses TRBV6-2 or TRBV6-3 and TRBJ2-5, with D unclear. The CDR3 is 14 residues long. Germline CDR1 and CDR2: MNHEY and SVGEGT. V was shortened by 6 bases and J by 2 bases, with 13 bases between the two germline ends. The CDR3 DNA sequence: TGTGCCAGCAGCGAGTCGGGCCAGCAAGAGACCCAGTACTTC. Protein product: CASSESGQQETQYF.

J is TRBJ2-7 and V is TRBV5-1; D is unresolved. Looked up from germline, CDR1 is SGHRS and CDR2 is YFSETQ. The CDR3 runs 12 residues. Between the trimmed V and J ends, which lost 4 bases and 5 bases, there was a span of 10 bases. The CDR3 DNA sequence: TGCGCCAGCAGCAGGGTAGGGAACGAGCAGTACTTC. Translated: CASSRVGNEQYF.

V and J are TRBV6-1 and TRBJ1-4; D is ambiguous. CDR1 is MNHNS, CDR2 SASEGT, per germline. The V gene lost 6 bases and the J gene lost 8 bases, with 19 bases spanning the gap. This CDR3 contains 15 residues. CDR3 bases: TGTGCCAGCAGACCACGGGCTCCGGGTAGCGAAAAACTGTTTTTT. Translating it yields CASRPRAPGSEKLFF.

This clonotype has a count of ten or more. V is TRBV6-1 and J is TRBJ1-2; no definite D call. Germline CDR1 is MNHNS and CDR2 is SASEGT. CDR3 length: 14 residues. Trimming left V 5 bases short and J 2 bases short, with 12 bases between. The CDR3, as DNA: TGTGCCAGCAGTCCAGCTATTCAGAACTATGGCTACACCTTC. Protein sequence: CASSPAIQNYGYTF.

In its sample, this clonotype was seen many times. The chain combines TRBV19 with TRBJ1-1; tentatively, D is TRBD1 (6 bases). Trimming shortened V by 3 bases and J by 6 bases, and 11 bases separated the two germline ends. This CDR3 contains 13 residues. The germline V gene has CDR1 LNHDA and CDR2 SQIVND (reference sequence). As DNA, the CDR3 is TGTGCCAGTAGTATTGGGGGGCCGGCTGAAGCTTTCTTT. This encodes CASSIGGPAEAFF.

This clonotype was counted at least ten times. The chain links TRBV10-2 to TRBJ2-5; TRBD2 might be the D (6 bases). Between the trimmed V and J ends, which lost 5 bases and 11 bases, there was a span of 18 bases. The CDR3 extends over 13 amino acids. The V gene's germline CDR1 is WSHSY and CDR2 SAAADI. CDR3 nucleotides: TGCGCCAGCAGTCCAGGGACTTCCAGTCGTCAGTACTTC. Translation: CASSPGTSSRQYF.

This clonotype was seen at least ten times. This sequence joins TRBV6-1 and TRBJ2-5; 9 nucleotides align to TRBD1. J gave up 5 bases and V 5 bases, and 6 bases lay outside the gene matches. Germline V gives CDR1 MNHNS, CDR2 SASEGT. The CDR3 covers 14 residues. In nucleotides, the CDR3 is TGTGCCAGCAGTACCGGGACAGGGAGGGAGACCCAGTACTTC. Its translation is CASSTGTGRETQYF.

In its sample, this clonotype was seen a few times. The J gene is TRBJ2-1, the V gene TRBV5-1; no firm D call. V was pared by 4 bases and J by 5 bases, with 10 bases between. This CDR3 contains 13 residues. The V gene's germline CDR1 is SGHRS and CDR2 YFSETQ. Here the CDR3 DNA reads TGCGCCAGCAGCCTCAGGTTAAACAATGAGCAGTTCTTC. Its protein is CASSLRLNNEQFF.

This clonotype was recorded at least ten times. J is TRBJ2-7 and V is TRBV5-1; possibly TRBD2 for D (5 bases). The CDR3 runs to 17 residues. The V gene's germline CDR1 is SGHRS and CDR2 YFSETQ. V gave up 0 bases and J gave up 5 bases, with 21 bases separating them. The CDR3 is CASSLENRPGKSDEQYF. CDR3 in DNA: TGCGCCAGCAGCTTGGAGAATCGACCGGGGAAAAGCGACGAGCAGTACTTC.

Worth noting for this clonotype: One junction end does not reproduce the germline sequence, and a read error may be involved. This chain links TRBV7-9 with TRBJ2-2; D not resolved. This CDR3 has 14 amino acids. The germline V gene encodes CDR1 SEHNR and CDR2 FQNEAQ (reference sequence). The CDR3 sequence: CTSPHKGNTGELFF. The CDR3 DNA follows: TGTACCAGCCCCCATAAGGGGAACACCGGGGAGCTGTTTTTT.

The chain recombines TRBV4-2 with TRBJ1-2, with 9 bases lining up with TRBD1. This CDR3 spans 17 amino acids. Per the germline V gene, CDR1 is LGHNA and CDR2 is YNFKEQ. V was clipped by 0 bases and J by 3 bases; unmatched bases: 8. The CDR3 region is CASSQDLGTGKDYGYTF. CDR3 bases: TGTGCCAGCAGCCAAGATCTCGGGACAGGGAAGGACTATGGCTACACCTTC.

Concerning this clonotype itself: One base away lies a much larger clone, so this may be a sequencing read error. The gene calls are TRBV18 and TRBJ1-2; D ambiguous. V lost 2 bases and J 6 bases, leaving 13 bases between the germline ends. Germline CDR1 and CDR2: KGHSH and LQKENI. The CDR3 sequence is 14 residues long. DNA for the CDR3: TGTGCCAGCTCACCAGAAGGGTTTTACAATGGCTACACCTTC. It translates to CASSPEGFYNGYTF.

Note on this clonotype: One junction end does not reproduce the germline sequence, and a read error may be involved. The chain's CDR3 is CASRGGGIQETQHF. CDR3 sequence (DNA): TGTGCCAGCAGGGGGGGGGGGATACAAGAGACCCAGCACTTC. The gene calls are TRBV28 and TRBJ2-5, with 7 bases identical to TRBD2. This CDR3 is 14 amino acids long. Germline V CDR1 and CDR2: MDHEN, SYDVKM.

Ten or more counts support this clonotype. The genes are TRBV2 and TRBJ2-7; D may be TRBD1 (6 bases). CDR3 size: 14 residues. V was cut by 11 bases and J by 0 bases, with 17 bases left in between. In germline, CDR1 is SNHLY, CDR2 FYNNEI. The CDR3 bases are TGTGCCGGCGACTACAGGGACCCCTCCTACGAGCAGTACTTC. It translates to CAGDYRDPSYEQYF.

The table lists this clonotype with many counts. The rearrangement uses TRBV28 and TRBJ2-1; D may be TRBD2 (5 bases). The V gene lost 6 bases and the J gene lost 5 bases, with 38 bases spanning the gap. CDR1 and CDR2 (germline): MDHEN, SYDVKM. The CDR3 consists of 22 residues. The DNA for the CDR3 is TGTGCCAGCAGCGCGTCCGGTTCAGGAACCGATATTGTAGCGTCCTTGAACAATGAGCAGTTCTTC. This translates into CASSASGSGTDIVASLNNEQFF.

This clonotype was recorded at least ten times. The CDR3 loop is CSVDGRAGQETQYF. The CDR3 DNA reads as TGCAGCGTTGATGGCAGGGCTGGCCAAGAGACCCAGTACTTC. The chain recombines TRBV29-1 with TRBJ2-5; D may be TRBD1 (5 bases). Trimming stripped 3 bases from V and 1 base from J, with 12 bases between. CDR1 and CDR2 from the germline V gene are SQVTM and ANQGSEA. The CDR3 runs 14 residues. Full variable domain (rest looked up from reference TRBV29-1 and TRBJ2-5): SAVISQKPSRDICQRGTSLTIQCQVDSQVTMMFWYRQQPGQSLTLIATANQGSEATYESGFVIDKFPISRPNLTFSTLTVSNMSPEDSSIYLCSVDGRAGQETQYFGPGTRLLVL.

The sample holds a few counts of this clonotype. The V gene is TRBV5-8, the J gene TRBJ2-3; the D call may be TRBD1 or TRBD2 (5 bases each). The CDR3 loop spans 15 amino acids. CDR1 and CDR2 (germline): SGHTS, YDEGEE. Trimming stripped 2 bases from V and 1 base from J, with 11 bases between. CDR3: CASSFTGGRTDTQYF. The CDR3 bases are TGTGCCAGCAGCTTTACTGGGGGACGCACAGATACGCAGTATTTT.

This clonotype was seen at least ten times. This chain uses TRBV2 with TRBJ1-5, with D possibly being TRBD1 (5 bases). The CDR3 consists of 14 residues. CDR1 is SNHLY, CDR2 FYNNEI, per germline. The germline V and J ends were trimmed by 3 bases and 6 bases, with 12 bases remaining between them. CDR3 residues: CASSDEGVGQPQHF. The CDR3 DNA is TGTGCCAGCAGTGACGAAGGGGTGGGTCAGCCCCAGCATTTT.

This clonotype was seen a handful of times. The rearrangement joins TRBV6-6 to TRBJ2-5, with unresolved D. The V end was cut by 1 base, the J end by 2 bases, with 8 bases between. Germline-derived CDR1 and CDR2 are MNHNY and SVGAGI (reference sequence). This CDR3 has 14 residues. This chain's CDR3 is CASSYLGSQETQYF. As DNA, the CDR3 is TGTGCCAGCAGTTACTTAGGTTCTCAAGAGACCCAGTACTTC.

The gene calls are TRBV20-1 and TRBJ2-2; weak D call: TRBD1 (6 bases). The length of the CDR3 is 16 residues. V dropped 2 bases and J dropped 6 bases, with 19 bases sitting between them. Germline V gene sequence: CDR1 DFQATT, CDR2 SNEGSKA (reference sequence). The CDR3 DNA sequence: TGCAGTGCTAGATCATCGTTGGGGGCGCCGGCCGGGGAGCTGTTTTTT. Translated: CSARSSLGAPAGELFF.

J is TRBJ2-2 and V is TRBV7-9; the match to TRBD1 covers 9 bases. CDR3 length equals 16 residues. Germline assignment: CDR1 SEHNR and CDR2 FQNEAQ (reference sequence). The J segment lost 1 base and the V segment lost 5 bases, leaving 5 bases of the junction unmatched. CDR3 protein: CASSRMGQGNTGELFF. In DNA, the CDR3 is TGTGCCAGCAGCCGCATGGGACAGGGGAACACCGGGGAGCTGTTTTTT.